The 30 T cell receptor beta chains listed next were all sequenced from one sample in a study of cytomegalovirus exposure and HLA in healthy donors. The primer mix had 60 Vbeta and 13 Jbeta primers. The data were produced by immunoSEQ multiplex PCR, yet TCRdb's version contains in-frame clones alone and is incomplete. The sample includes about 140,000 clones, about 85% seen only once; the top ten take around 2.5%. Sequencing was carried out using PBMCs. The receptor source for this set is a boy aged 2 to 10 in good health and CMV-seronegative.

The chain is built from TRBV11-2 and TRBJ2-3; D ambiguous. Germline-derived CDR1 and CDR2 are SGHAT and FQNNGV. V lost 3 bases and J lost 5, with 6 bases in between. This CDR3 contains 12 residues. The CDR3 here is CASSLSGDTQYF. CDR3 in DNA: TGTGCCAGCAGCTTGTCAGGAGATACGCAGTATTTT.

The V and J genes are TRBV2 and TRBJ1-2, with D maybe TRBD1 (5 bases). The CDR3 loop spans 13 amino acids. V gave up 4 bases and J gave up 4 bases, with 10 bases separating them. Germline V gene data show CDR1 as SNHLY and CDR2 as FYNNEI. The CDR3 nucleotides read TGTGCCAGCAGTGTCGACAGACGCTATGGCTACACCTTC. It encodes CASSVDRRYGYTF.

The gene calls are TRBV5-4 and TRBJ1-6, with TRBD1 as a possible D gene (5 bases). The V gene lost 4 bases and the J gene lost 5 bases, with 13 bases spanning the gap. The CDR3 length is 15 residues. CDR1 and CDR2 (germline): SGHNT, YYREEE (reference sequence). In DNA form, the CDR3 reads TGTGCCAGCAGCGGGGGGACGACGGATAATTCACCCCTCCACTTT. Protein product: CASSGGTTDNSPLHF. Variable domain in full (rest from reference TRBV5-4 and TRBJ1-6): ETGVTQSPTHLIKTRGQQVTLRCSSQSGHNTVSWYQQALGQGPQFIFQYYREEENGRGNFPPRFSGLQFPNYSSELNVNALELDDSALYLCASSGGTTDNSPLHFGNGTRLTVT.

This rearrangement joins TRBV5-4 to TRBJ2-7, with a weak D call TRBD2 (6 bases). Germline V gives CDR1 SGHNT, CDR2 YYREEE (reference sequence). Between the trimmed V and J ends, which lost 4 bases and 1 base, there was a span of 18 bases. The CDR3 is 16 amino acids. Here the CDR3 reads CASSLPGRRPSYEQYF. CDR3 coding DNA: TGTGCCAGCAGCCTCCCCGGGAGACGCCCATCCTACGAGCAGTACTTC.

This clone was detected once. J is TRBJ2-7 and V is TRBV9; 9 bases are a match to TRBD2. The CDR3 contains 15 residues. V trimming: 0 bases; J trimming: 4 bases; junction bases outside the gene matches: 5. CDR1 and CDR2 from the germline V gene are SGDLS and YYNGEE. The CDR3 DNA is TGTGCCAGCAGCGTAGGACTAGCGGAGGAATACGAGCAGTACTTC. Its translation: CASSVGLAEEYEQYF.

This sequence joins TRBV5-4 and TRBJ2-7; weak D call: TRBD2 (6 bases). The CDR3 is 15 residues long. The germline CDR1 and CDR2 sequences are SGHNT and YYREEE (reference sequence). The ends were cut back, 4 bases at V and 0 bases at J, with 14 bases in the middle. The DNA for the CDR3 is TGTGCCAGCAGCCCGCGGGGAGCAAGCTCCTACGAGCAGTACTTC. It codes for CASSPRGASSYEQYF.

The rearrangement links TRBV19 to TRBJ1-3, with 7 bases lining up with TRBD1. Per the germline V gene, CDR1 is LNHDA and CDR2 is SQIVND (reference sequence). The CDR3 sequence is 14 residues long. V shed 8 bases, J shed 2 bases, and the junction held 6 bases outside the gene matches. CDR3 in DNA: TGTGCCAGTGGCGCAGGGGGACCTGGAAACACCATATATTTT. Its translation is CASGAGGPGNTIYF. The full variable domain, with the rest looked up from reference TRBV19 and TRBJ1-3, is DGGITQSPKYLFRKEGQNVTLSCEQNLNHDAMYWYRQDPGQGLRLIYYSQIVNDFQKGDIAEGYSVSREKKESFPLTVTSAQKNPTAFYLCASGAGGPGNTIYFGEGSWLTVV.

CDR3 sequence reads: CAIRRQDTQYF. CDR3 DNA: TGTGCCATCAGGCGACAAGATACGCAGTATTTT. The V call is TRBV10-3, the J call TRBJ2-3; D is ambiguous. The V gene lost 6 bases and the J gene lost 5 bases, with 6 bases spanning the gap. This CDR3 comprises 11 residues. CDR1 ENHRY and CDR2 SYGVKD come from the germline V gene.

The CDR3 region has the DNA TGTGCCACCAGCAGAGTTTCGGCAGGACTAGCTTCGATCGAGCAGTACTTC. Translated: CATSRVSAGLASIEQYF. The chain carries TRBV15 and TRBJ2-7; 8 bases map to TRBD2. The trim removed 1 base at V and 6 bases at J, leaving 14 bases unmatched. CDR1 and CDR2 from the germline V gene are LNHNV and YYDKDF (reference sequence). CDR3 length: 17 amino acids.

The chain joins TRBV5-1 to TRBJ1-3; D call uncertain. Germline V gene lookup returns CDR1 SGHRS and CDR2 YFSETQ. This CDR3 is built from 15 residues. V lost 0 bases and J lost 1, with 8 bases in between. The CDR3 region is CASSLAFGSGNTIYF. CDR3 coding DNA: TGCGCCAGCAGCTTGGCCTTCGGGTCTGGAAACACCATATATTTT.

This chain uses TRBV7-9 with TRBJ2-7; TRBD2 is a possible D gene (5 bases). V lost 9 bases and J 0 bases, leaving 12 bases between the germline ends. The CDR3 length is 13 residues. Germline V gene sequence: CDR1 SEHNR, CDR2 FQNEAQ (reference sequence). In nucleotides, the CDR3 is TGTGCCAGTATCCACCGGGACTCCTACGAGCAGTACTTC. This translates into CASIHRDSYEQYF.

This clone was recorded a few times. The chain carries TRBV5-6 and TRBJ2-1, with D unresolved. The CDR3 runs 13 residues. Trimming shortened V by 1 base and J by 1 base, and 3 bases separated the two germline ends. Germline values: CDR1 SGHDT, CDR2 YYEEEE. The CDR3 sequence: CASSLSSYNEQFF. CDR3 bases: TGTGCCAGCAGCTTGTCGTCCTACAATGAGCAGTTCTTC.

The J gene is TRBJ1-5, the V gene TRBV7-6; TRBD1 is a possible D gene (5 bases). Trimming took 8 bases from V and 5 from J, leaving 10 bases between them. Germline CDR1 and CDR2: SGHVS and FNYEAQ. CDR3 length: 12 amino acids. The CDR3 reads CASWGGHQPQHF. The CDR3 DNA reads TGTGCCAGCTGGGGGGGACATCAGCCCCAGCATTTT.

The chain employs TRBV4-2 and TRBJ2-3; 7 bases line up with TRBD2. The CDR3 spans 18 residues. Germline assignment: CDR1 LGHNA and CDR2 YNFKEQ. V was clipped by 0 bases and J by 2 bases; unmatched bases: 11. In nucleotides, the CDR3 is TGTGCCAGCAGCCAAGATTTGGCGAGCGGGGTGACCACAGATACGCAGTATTTT. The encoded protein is CASSQDLASGVTTDTQYF.

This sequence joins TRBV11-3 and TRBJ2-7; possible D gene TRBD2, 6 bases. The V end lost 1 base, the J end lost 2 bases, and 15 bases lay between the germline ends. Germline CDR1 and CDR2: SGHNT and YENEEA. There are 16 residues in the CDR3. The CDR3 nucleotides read TGTGCCAGCAGCTTAGTGGGGGGAGAGGCGGCCTACGAGCAGTACTTC. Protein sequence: CASSLVGGEAAYEQYF.

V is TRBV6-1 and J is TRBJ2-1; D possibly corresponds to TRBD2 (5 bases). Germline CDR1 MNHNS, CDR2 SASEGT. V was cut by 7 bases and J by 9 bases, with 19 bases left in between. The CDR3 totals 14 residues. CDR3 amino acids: CASTTTGAASEQFF. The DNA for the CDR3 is TGTGCCAGCACCACGACCGGAGCGGCATCTGAGCAGTTCTTC.

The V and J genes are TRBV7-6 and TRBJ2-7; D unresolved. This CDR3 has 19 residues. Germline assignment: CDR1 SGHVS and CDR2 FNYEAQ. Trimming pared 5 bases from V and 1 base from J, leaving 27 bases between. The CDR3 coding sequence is TGTGCCAGCAGCACACGAAGCCTGTCCGACCGGCTCAGGTCCTACGAGCAGTACTTC. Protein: CASSTRSLSDRLRSYEQYF.

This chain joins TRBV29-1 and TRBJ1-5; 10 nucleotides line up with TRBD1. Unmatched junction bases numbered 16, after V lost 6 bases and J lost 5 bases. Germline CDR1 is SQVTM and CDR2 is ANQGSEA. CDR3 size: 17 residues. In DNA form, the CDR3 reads TGCAGCGTCTTATCCCCAACCGGGACAGGGGCGGATCAGCCCCAGCATTTT. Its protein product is CSVLSPTGTGADQPQHF.

The CDR3 sequence: CASSELRGTAEQFF. The CDR3 nucleotides read TGTGCCAGCAGTGAGTTGAGAGGGACAGCTGAGCAGTTCTTC. The chain carries TRBV6-1 and TRBJ2-1; 7 nucleotides match TRBD1. V shed 3 bases, J shed 9 bases, and the junction held 8 bases outside the gene matches. In germline, CDR1 is MNHNS, CDR2 SASEGT. CDR3 length: 14 residues.

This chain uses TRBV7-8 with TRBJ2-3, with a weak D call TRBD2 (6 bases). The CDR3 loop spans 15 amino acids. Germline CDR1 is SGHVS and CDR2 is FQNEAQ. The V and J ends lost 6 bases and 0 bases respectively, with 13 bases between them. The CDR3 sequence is CASSLGTGSTDTQYF. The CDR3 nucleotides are TGTGCCAGCAGTCTCGGGACTGGAAGCACAGATACGCAGTATTTT.

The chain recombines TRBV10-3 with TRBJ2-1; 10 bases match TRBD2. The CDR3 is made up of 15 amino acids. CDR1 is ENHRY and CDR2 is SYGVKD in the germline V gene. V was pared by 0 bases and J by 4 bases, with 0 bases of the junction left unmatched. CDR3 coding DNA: TGTGCCATCAGTGAGTCGACTAGCGGGTACAATGAGCAGTTCTTC. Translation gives CAISESTSGYNEQFF.

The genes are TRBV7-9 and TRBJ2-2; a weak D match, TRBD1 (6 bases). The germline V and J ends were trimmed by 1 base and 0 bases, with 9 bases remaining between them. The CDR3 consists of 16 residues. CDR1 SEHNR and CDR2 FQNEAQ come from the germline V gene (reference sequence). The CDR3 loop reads CASSLVGQSNTGELFF. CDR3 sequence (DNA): TGTGCCAGCAGCTTAGTCGGACAGTCGAACACCGGGGAGCTGTTTTTT.

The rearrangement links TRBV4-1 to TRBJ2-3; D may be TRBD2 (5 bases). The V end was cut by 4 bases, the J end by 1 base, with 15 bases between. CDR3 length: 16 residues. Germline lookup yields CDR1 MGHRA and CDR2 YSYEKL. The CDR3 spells CASSLPGGTGTDTQYF. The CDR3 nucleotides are TGCGCCAGCAGCCTCCCAGGAGGCACGGGCACAGATACGCAGTATTTT.

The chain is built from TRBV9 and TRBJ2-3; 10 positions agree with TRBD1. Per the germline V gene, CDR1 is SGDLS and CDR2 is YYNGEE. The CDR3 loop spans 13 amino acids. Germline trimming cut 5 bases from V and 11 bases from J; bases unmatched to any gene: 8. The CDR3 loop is CASRGTGVGRQYF. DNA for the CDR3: TGTGCCAGCAGGGGGACAGGGGTTGGTAGGCAGTATTTT.

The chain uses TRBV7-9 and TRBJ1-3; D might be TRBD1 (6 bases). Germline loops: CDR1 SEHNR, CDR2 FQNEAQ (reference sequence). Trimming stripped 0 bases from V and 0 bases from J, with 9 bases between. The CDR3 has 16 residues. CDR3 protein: CASSLAAGDSGNTIYF. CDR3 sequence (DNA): TGTGCCAGCAGCTTAGCTGCAGGGGACTCTGGAAACACCATATATTTT.

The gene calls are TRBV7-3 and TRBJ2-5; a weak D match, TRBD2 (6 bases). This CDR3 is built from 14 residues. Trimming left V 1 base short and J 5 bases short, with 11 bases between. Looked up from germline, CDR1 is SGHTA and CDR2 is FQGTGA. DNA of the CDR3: TGTGCCAGCAGCTTAAGCGGAGGGTGGGAGACCCAGTACTTC. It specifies CASSLSGGWETQYF.

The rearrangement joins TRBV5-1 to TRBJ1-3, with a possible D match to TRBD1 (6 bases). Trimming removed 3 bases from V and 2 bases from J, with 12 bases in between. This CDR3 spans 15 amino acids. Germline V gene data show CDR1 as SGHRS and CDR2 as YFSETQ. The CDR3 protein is CASSWDKRPGNTIYF. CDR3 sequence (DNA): TGCGCCAGCAGCTGGGACAAGAGGCCTGGAAACACCATATATTTT.

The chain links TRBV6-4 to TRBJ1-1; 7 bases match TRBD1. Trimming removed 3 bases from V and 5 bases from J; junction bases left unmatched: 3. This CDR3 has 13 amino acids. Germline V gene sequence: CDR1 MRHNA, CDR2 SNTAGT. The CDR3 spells CASSEDRATEAFF. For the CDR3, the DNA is TGTGCCAGCAGTGAAGACAGGGCGACTGAAGCTTTCTTT.

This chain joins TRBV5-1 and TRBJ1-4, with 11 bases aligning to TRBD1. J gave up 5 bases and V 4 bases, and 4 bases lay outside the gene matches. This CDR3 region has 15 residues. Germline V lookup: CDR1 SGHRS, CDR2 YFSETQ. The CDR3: CASSRRDRGNEKLFF. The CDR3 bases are TGCGCCAGCAGCCGCCGGGACAGGGGGAATGAAAAACTGTTTTTT.

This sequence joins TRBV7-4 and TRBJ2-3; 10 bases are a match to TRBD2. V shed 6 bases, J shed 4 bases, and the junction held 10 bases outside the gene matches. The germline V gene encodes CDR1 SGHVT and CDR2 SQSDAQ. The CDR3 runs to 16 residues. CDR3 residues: CASRDTSGAPPDTQYF. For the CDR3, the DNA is TGTGCCAGCAGGGATACTAGCGGGGCACCCCCAGATACGCAGTATTTT.